This TCR beta chain was sequenced in a study of blood T cell repertoires in COVID-19. Looked up from germline, CDR1 is SGHNT and CDR2 is YENEEA. There are 16 residues in the CDR3. V lost 1 base and J lost 9; bases outside the gene matches: 10. Clones were read by immunoSEQ multiplex PCR, and TCRdb kept only the in-frame ones, dropping some. The sample has 100,000 or so clones; around nine tenths are singletons. This clonotype originated in a man between 65 and 80 years old with acute or convalescent COVID-19. The specimen sequenced was peripheral blood. The chain couples TRBV11-3 to TRBJ2-1; the match to TRBD2 covers 9 bases. The CDR3: CASSLGLAGDLGEQFF. As DNA, the CDR3 is TGTGCCAGCAGCTTAGGTTTAGCGGGAGATCTGGGTGAGCAGTTCTTC.